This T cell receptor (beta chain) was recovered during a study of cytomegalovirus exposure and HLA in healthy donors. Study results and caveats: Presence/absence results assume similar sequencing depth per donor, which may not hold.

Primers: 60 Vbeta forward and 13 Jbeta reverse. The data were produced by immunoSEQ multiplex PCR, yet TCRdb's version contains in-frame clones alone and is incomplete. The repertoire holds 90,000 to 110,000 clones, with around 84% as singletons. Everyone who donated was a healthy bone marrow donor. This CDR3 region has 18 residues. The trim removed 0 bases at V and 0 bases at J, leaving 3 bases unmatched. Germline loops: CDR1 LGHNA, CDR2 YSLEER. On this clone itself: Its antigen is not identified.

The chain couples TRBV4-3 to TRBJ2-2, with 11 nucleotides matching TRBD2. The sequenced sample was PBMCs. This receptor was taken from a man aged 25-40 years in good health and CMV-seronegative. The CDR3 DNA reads TGCGCCAGCAGCCAAGATCCTAGCGGGGGGACGAACACCGGGGAGCTGTTTTTT. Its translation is CASSQDPSGGTNTGELFF.